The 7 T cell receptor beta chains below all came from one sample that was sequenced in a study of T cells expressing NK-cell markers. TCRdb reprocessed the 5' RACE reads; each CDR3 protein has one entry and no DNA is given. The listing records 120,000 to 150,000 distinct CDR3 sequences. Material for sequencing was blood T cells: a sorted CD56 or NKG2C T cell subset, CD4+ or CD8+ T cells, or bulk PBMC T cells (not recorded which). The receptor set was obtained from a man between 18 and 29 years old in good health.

CDR3 loop: CASGFRHTEAFF. The rearrangement joins TRBV12-5 to TRBJ1-1. The CDR3 totals 12 residues. Germline lookup yields CDR1 LGHNT and CDR2 FRNRAP.

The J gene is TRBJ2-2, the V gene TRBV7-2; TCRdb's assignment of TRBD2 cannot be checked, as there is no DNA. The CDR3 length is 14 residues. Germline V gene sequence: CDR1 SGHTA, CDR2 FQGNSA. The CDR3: CASMRREYTGELFF. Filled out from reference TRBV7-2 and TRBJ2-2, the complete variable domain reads GAGVSQSPSNKVTEKGKDVELRCDPISGHTALYWYRQSLGQGLEFLIYFQGNSAPDKSGLPSDRFSAERTGGSVSTLTIQRTQQEDSAVYLCASMRREYTGELFFGEGSRLTVL.

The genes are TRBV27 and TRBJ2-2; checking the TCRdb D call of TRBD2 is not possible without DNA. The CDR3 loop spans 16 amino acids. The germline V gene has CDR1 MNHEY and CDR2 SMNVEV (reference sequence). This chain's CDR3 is CASSLLASGGPGELFF.

The CDR3 loop reads CASSLDSGGGPYSEQFF. V and J are TRBV11-3 and TRBJ2-1; TCRdb calls TRBD2, which cannot be checked without DNA. Germline V gene data show CDR1 as SGHNT and CDR2 as YENEEA. CDR3 length equals 17 residues.

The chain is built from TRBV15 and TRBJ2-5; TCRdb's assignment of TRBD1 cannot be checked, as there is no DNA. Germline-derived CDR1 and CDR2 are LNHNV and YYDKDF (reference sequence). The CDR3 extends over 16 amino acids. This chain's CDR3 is CATGYTRQGSQETQYF.

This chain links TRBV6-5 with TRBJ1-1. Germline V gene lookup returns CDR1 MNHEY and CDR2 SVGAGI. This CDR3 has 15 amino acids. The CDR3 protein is CASSYNQGRDTEAFF.

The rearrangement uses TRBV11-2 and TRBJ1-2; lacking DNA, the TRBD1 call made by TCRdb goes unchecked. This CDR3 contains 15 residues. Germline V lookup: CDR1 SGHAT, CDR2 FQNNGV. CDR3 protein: CASSLEPGQSYGYTF.